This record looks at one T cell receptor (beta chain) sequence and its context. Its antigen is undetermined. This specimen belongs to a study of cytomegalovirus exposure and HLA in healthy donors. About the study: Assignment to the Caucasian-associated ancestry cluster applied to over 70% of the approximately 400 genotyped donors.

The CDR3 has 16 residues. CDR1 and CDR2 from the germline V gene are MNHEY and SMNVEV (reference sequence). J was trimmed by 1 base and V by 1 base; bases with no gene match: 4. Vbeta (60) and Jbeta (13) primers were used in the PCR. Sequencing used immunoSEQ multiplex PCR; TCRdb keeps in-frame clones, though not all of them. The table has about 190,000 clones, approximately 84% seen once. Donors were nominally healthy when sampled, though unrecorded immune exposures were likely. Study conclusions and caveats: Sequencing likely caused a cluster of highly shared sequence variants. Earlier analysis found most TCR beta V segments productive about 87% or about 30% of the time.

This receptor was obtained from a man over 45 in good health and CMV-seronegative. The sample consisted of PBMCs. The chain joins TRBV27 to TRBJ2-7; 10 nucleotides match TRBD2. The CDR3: CASSLWPSGGSYEQYF. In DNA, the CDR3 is TGTGCCAGCAGTTTATGGCCTAGCGGGGGTTCCTACGAGCAGTACTTC.